The 13 T cell receptor beta chains given below trace back to one sample, sequenced in a study of blood T cell repertoires in COVID-19. Some clones are missing from TCRdb's copy, which holds only in-frame ones; the method was immunoSEQ multiplex PCR. This sample has 95,000 to 100,000 clones, with 70% to 85% found just once. Material for sequencing was peripheral blood. The receptors here all came from a woman aged 55-75 years with acute or convalescent COVID-19.

The CDR3 sequence is CASSSPGQVYGYTF. CDR3 coding DNA: TGCGCCAGCAGCTCTCCGGGACAAGTCTATGGCTACACCTTC. The chain couples TRBV5-1 to TRBJ1-2, with D tentatively TRBD1 (6 bases). The V gene lost 3 bases and the J gene lost 4 bases, with 13 bases spanning the gap. Germline V gene sequence: CDR1 SGHRS, CDR2 YFSETQ. The length of the CDR3 is 14 residues. Filled out from reference TRBV5-1 and TRBJ1-2, the complete variable domain reads KAGVTQTPRYLIKTRGQQVTLSCSPISGHRSVSWYQQTPGQGLQFLFEYFSETQRNKGNFPGRFSGRQFSNSRSEMNVSTLELGDSALYLCASSSPGQVYGYTFGSGTRLTVV.

The J gene is TRBJ2-3, the V gene TRBV5-6; 11 nucleotides match TRBD2. The CDR3 is 15 amino acids. V was pared by 3 bases and J by 4 bases, with 4 bases of the junction left unmatched. The germline V gene has CDR1 SGHDT and CDR2 YYEEEE. CDR3 residues: CASSYPSGGSDTQYF. CDR3 nucleotides: TGTGCCAGCAGCTACCCTAGCGGGGGGTCAGATACGCAGTATTTT.

The chain has TRBV6-4 and TRBJ2-3, with 7 bases lining up with TRBD2. CDR1 is MRHNA and CDR2 is SNTAGT in the germline V gene. V shed 4 bases, J shed 5 bases, and the junction held 6 bases outside the gene matches. CDR3 length: 14 residues. DNA for the CDR3: TGTGCCAGCAGTGTCACTAGCGTGGGAGATACGCAGTATTTT. As protein: CASSVTSVGDTQYF.

This clone came up once. V gene TRBV5-1 combines with J gene TRBJ2-3; TRBD2 aligns across 11 bases. This CDR3 has 15 amino acids. Trimming cost V 5 bases and J 4 bases; bases outside gene matches: 6. The germline CDR1 and CDR2 sequences are SGHRS and YFSETQ. CDR3 in amino acids: CASRTSGGGSDTQYF. The CDR3 coding sequence is TGCGCCAGCAGAACTAGCGGGGGCGGTTCAGATACGCAGTATTTT.

There are a few counts of this clone. This chain links TRBV20-1 with TRBJ1-5; no definite D call. CDR1 is DFQATT and CDR2 is SNEGSKA in the germline V gene (reference sequence). This CDR3 region has 16 residues. With 3 bases removed from V and 2 bases from J, the gap between germline ends came to 17 bases. The CDR3 nucleotides read TGCAGTGCTAGTGGTCGGGGAGGGTTCGGCAATCAGCCCCAGCATTTT. Translation gives CSASGRGGFGNQPQHF.

This chain uses TRBV5-1 with TRBJ2-5; 16 nucleotides agree with TRBD2. The CDR3 has 16 residues. The germline V gene has CDR1 SGHRS and CDR2 YFSETQ. V gave up 3 bases and J gave up 4 bases; unmatched junction bases: 3. The CDR3 reads CASSSGTSGGVETQYF. The CDR3, as DNA: TGCGCCAGCAGCTCCGGGACTAGCGGGGGGGTAGAGACCCAGTACTTC.

The gene calls are TRBV11-3 and TRBJ2-7; 8 bases align to TRBD1. V shed 1 base and J 4 bases; nucleotides not matched to a gene: 9. Germline V gene lookup returns CDR1 SGHNT and CDR2 YENEEA. The CDR3 is 16 residues long. The CDR3: CASSLGAGQGIYEQYF. The CDR3 nucleotides are TGTGCCAGCAGCTTAGGGGCAGGACAGGGCATTTACGAGCAGTACTTC. Full variable domain (outside the CDR3, taken from reference TRBV11-3 and TRBJ2-7): EAGVVQSPRYKIIEKKQPVAFWCNPISGHNTLYWYLQNLGQGPELLIRYENEEAVDDSQLPKDRFSAERLKGVDSTLKIQPAELGDSAVYLCASSLGAGQGIYEQYFGPGTRLTVT.

V usage is TRBV2 and J usage is TRBJ1-2; no clear D gene. The CDR3 is 14 residues long. The germline CDR1 and CDR2 sequences are SNHLY and FYNNEI. V was trimmed by 7 bases and J by 0 bases, leaving 12 bases between them. The CDR3 protein is CASMAGNSNYGYTF. CDR3 nucleotides: TGTGCCAGCATGGCTGGCAATTCTAACTATGGCTACACCTTC.

V gene TRBV7-3 combines with J gene TRBJ2-2; D remains unclear. V was pared by 0 bases and J by 4 bases, with 12 bases between. CDR1 and CDR2 from the germline V gene are SGHTA and FQGTGA. The CDR3 extends over 16 amino acids. CDR3 region: CASSLTVASATGELFF. As DNA, the CDR3 is TGTGCCAGCAGCTTAACTGTAGCTTCCGCCACCGGGGAGCTGTTTTTT.

V and J are TRBV19 and TRBJ1-1, with D unresolved. V was cut by 6 bases and J by 3 bases, with 14 bases left in between. CDR1 is LNHDA and CDR2 is SQIVND in the germline V gene (reference sequence). CDR3 length equals 14 residues. The CDR3 region is CASREGTGYTEAFF. CDR3 bases: TGTGCCAGTAGAGAGGGCACTGGGTACACTGAAGCTTTCTTT.

The sample holds a few counts of this clone. The chain employs TRBV5-1 and TRBJ2-2; perhaps TRBD1 as D (6 bases). Germline CDR1 SGHRS, CDR2 YFSETQ. The CDR3 consists of 16 residues. The V end lost 2 bases, the J end lost 0 bases, and 11 bases lay between the germline ends. CDR3 DNA: TGCGCCAGCAGCTTCCAGGGGTTCGCGAACACCGGGGAGCTGTTTTTT. This codes for CASSFQGFANTGELFF.

The rearrangement links TRBV7-9 to TRBJ2-1, with 7 nucleotides matching TRBD2. Germline trimming cut 5 bases from V and 9 bases from J; bases unmatched to any gene: 13. The CDR3 sequence is 15 residues long. The germline gives CDR1 SEHNR, CDR2 FQNEAQ (reference sequence). CDR3 sequence (DNA): TGTGCCAGCAGCGCCGCCCTAGCGGAAATTAGTGAGCAGTTCTTC. This gives the protein CASSAALAEISEQFF.

In its sample, this clone was seen once. This chain links TRBV4-1 with TRBJ1-6; 8 bases are a match to TRBD1. Per the germline V gene, CDR1 is MGHRA and CDR2 is YSYEKL. The V gene end was trimmed by 2 bases and the J gene end by 6 bases; junction bases not matched to a gene: 9. The CDR3 spans 17 residues. The CDR3 DNA reads as TGCGCCAGCAGCCAACACCTGGGACAGGAACTTAATTCACCCCTCCACTTT. Protein product: CASSQHLGQELNSPLHF.